These 17 T cell receptor beta chains originate from one sample sequenced in a study of T cell responses to AZD1222 COVID-19 vaccine. TCRdb's copy holds only in-frame clones and misses some; the assay was immunoSEQ multiplex PCR. The repertoire has around 110,000 clones, almost 95% of them found once; the top ten carry roughly 1.8%. Sequencing used peripheral blood, obtained on day 0 of AZD1222 vaccination. These receptors all come from an adult in good health.

Concerning this clone: Additional DNA sequences in this sample encode the identical CDR3. The chain combines TRBV5-4 with TRBJ1-2; D is undetermined. With 2 bases removed from V and 2 bases from J, the gap between germline ends came to 7 bases. This CDR3 has 13 amino acids. Germline CDR1 reads SGHNT; CDR2 reads YYREEE (reference sequence). The CDR3 region has the DNA TGTGCCAGCAGCTTAGGCGGAAACTATGGCTACACCTTC. It is translated as CASSLGGNYGYTF.

This rearrangement joins TRBV7-9 to TRBJ1-1, with a possible D match to TRBD1 (5 bases). Germline CDR1 SEHNR, CDR2 FQNEAQ (reference sequence). This CDR3 is built from 15 residues. V was shortened by 5 bases and J by 0 bases, with 13 bases between the two germline ends. CDR3 DNA sequence: TGTGCCAGCAGCCCGGGGACTGAAATGAACACTGAAGCTTTCTTT. It encodes CASSPGTEMNTEAFF.

The chain employs TRBV9 and TRBJ2-5; 12 nucleotides match TRBD2. Germline V gene data show CDR1 as SGDLS and CDR2 as YYNGEE. The CDR3 is made up of 15 amino acids. V was clipped by 4 bases and J by 5 bases; unmatched bases: 6. The CDR3 DNA reads TGTGCCAGCAGCAAGACTAGCGGGAGCCCCGAGACCCAGTACTTC. This sequence encodes CASSKTSGSPETQYF. The variable domain in full, completed from reference TRBV9 and TRBJ2-5, reads DSGVTQTPKHLITATGQRVTLRCSPRSGDLSVYWYQQSLDQGLQFLIQYYNGEERAKGNILERFSAQQFPDLHSELNLSSLELGDSALYFCASSKTSGSPETQYFGPGTRLLVL.

This chain links TRBV5-1 with TRBJ2-2; the match to TRBD1 covers 11 bases. The germline V gene has CDR1 SGHRS and CDR2 YFSETQ. The CDR3 runs to 15 residues. V shed 4 bases and J 8 bases; nucleotides not matched to a gene: 7. The CDR3 protein is CASSLDRGPMGELFF. For the CDR3, the DNA is TGCGCCAGCAGCCTGGACAGGGGGCCCATGGGGGAGCTGTTTTTT.

In this sample, this clone turned up once. The chain links TRBV19 to TRBJ2-5; tentatively, D is TRBD2 (5 bases). Germline V lookup: CDR1 LNHDA, CDR2 SQIVND (reference sequence). Between the trimmed V and J ends, which lost 5 bases and 4 bases, there was a span of 17 bases. The CDR3 totals 15 residues. CDR3 nucleotides: TGTGCCAGTAGTCTTTTGGCTGCCGGAGGAGAGACCCAGTACTTC. The encoded protein is CASSLLAAGGETQYF.

V usage is TRBV19 and J usage is TRBJ1-2; no firm D call. Trimming stripped 3 bases from V and 1 base from J, with 6 bases between. Germline V lookup: CDR1 LNHDA, CDR2 SQIVND (reference sequence). There are 13 residues in the CDR3. The CDR3 DNA is TGTGCCAGTAGTATGGAGAATAACTATGGCTACACCTTC. This sequence encodes CASSMENNYGYTF.

The chain couples TRBV30 to TRBJ1-5, with a possible D match to TRBD1 (5 bases). CDR1 is GTSNPN and CDR2 is SVGIG in the germline V gene (reference sequence). The CDR3 has 13 amino acids. V lost 1 base to trimming and J lost 6 bases, with 10 bases between them. The CDR3 spells CAWSGGNLQPQHF. The CDR3 DNA reads as TGTGCCTGGAGTGGGGGGAATCTTCAGCCCCAGCATTTT.

This clone showed up just once. The rearrangement uses TRBV6-1 and TRBJ2-1; unclear D gene. This CDR3 is built from 19 residues. Per germline, CDR1 MNHNS and CDR2 SASEGT. V was shortened by 2 bases and J by 0 bases, with 20 bases between the two germline ends. The CDR3 is CASSESRALRPSSYNEQFF. The CDR3 nucleotides read TGTGCCAGCAGTGAAAGCCGGGCCCTCCGGCCAAGCTCCTACAATGAGCAGTTCTTC.

V and J are TRBV24-1 and TRBJ1-5; D uncertain. CDR1 and CDR2 from the germline V gene are KGHDR and SFDVKD. The ends were cut back, 1 base at V and 0 bases at J, with 15 bases in the middle. The CDR3 covers 18 residues. The CDR3 nucleotides are TGTGCCACCAGTGATTTAAACAGCCGACATAATAGCAATCAGCCCCAGCATTTT. This gives the protein CATSDLNSRHNSNQPQHF.

J is TRBJ1-6 and V is TRBV6-5; maybe TRBD1 (5 bases). Trimming shortened V by 4 bases and J by 0 bases, and 10 bases separated the two germline ends. Per germline, CDR1 MNHEY and CDR2 SVGAGI. This CDR3 has 16 residues. The CDR3 DNA is TGTGCCAGCAGTTCCGGGACCAGCTCCTATAATTCACCCCTCCACTTT. As protein: CASSSGTSSYNSPLHF.

The chain carries TRBV5-1 and TRBJ2-7; D is unresolved. The CDR3 is 15 residues long. Germline CDR1 SGHRS, CDR2 YFSETQ. Trimming took off 1 base at V and 0 bases at J, with 11 bases between the two ends. In nucleotides, the CDR3 is TGCGCCAGCAGCTTGCGAAGGACGAGCTCCTACGAGCAGTACGTC. Amino acid sequence: CASSLRRTSSYEQYV.

The J gene is TRBJ1-4, the V gene TRBV3-1 (or the pseudogene TRBV3-2); the match to TRBD1 covers 7 bases. With V trimmed by 3 bases and J by 7 bases, 8 bases remained unmatched. Germline V gene lookup returns CDR1 LGHDT and CDR2 YNNKEL (reference sequence). This CDR3 region has 15 residues. This CDR3 is CASSHARGLGEKLFF. The CDR3, as DNA: TGTGCCAGCAGCCATGCAAGGGGGCTAGGTGAAAAACTGTTTTTT.

The chain carries TRBV5-1 and TRBJ2-1, with 11 bases lining up with TRBD1. CDR3 length: 16 residues. CDR1 SGHRS and CDR2 YFSETQ come from the germline V gene. V shed 0 bases, J shed 7 bases, and the junction held 6 bases outside the gene matches. CDR3 sequence: CASSLDGQGASNEQFF. CDR3 coding DNA: TGCGCCAGCAGCTTGGACGGACAGGGGGCTTCTAATGAGCAGTTCTTC.

The chain employs TRBV30 and TRBJ1-2; the D is unclear. Per the germline V gene, CDR1 is GTSNPN and CDR2 is SVGIG (reference sequence). The V gene lost 4 bases and the J gene lost 4 bases, with 10 bases spanning the gap. The CDR3 runs to 12 residues. CDR3 DNA: TGTGCCTGGAACCTTGGGCCCTATGGCTACACCTTC. This sequence encodes CAWNLGPYGYTF.

The chain uses TRBV4-3 and TRBJ1-4; 9 nucleotides line up with TRBD1. CDR1 is LGHNA and CDR2 is YSLEER in the germline V gene. This CDR3 has 16 amino acids. J was trimmed by 5 bases and V by 0 bases; bases with no gene match: 4. The CDR3 region has the DNA TGCGCCAGCAGCCAAGATCGAGGACAGGGGAATGAAAAACTGTTTTTT. Amino acids: CASSQDRGQGNEKLFF.

The rearrangement uses TRBV6-5 and TRBJ2-5; the D gene is possibly TRBD1 (5 bases). The CDR3 has 16 residues. Trimming removed 0 bases at V and 1 base at J, with 12 bases between. Germline V lookup: CDR1 MNHEY, CDR2 SVGAGI. CDR3 sequence (DNA): TGTGCCAGCAGTTACTCGGCGCAGGGCATCCAAGAGACCCAGTACTTC. Its protein is CASSYSAQGIQETQYF.

The chain is built from TRBV5-6 and TRBJ1-2; 9 nucleotides align to TRBD1. CDR3 length: 15 residues. V lost 4 bases, J lost 0 bases, and 4 bases stayed unmatched. Germline assignment: CDR1 SGHDT and CDR2 YYEEEE. The CDR3: CASSERQGANYGYTF. The CDR3 coding sequence is TGTGCCAGCAGCGAAAGACAGGGGGCTAACTATGGCTACACCTTC.